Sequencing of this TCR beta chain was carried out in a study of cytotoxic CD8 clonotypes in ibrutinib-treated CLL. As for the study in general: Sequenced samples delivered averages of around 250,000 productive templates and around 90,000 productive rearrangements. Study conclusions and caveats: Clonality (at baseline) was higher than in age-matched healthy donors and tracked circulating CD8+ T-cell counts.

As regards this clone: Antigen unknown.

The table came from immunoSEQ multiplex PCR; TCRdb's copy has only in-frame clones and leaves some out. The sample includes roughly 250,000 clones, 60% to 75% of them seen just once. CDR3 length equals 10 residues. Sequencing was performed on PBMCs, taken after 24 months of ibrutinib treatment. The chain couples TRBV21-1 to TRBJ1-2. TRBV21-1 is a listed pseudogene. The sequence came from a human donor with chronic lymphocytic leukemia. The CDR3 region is CASNGCGYTF. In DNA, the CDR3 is TGTGCCAGCAACGGGTGCGGCTACACCTTC.